The 8 T cell receptor beta chains below were found in one sample sequenced in a study of T cell changes during pregnancy in multiple sclerosis. The table came from immunoSEQ multiplex PCR; TCRdb's copy has only in-frame clones and leaves some out. The sample holds 30,000 to 45,000 clones; around 91% are singletons and the top ten take around 10%. Material: CD8+ T cells from peripheral blood mononuclear cells, obtained in the third trimester of pregnancy. The receptors shown here come from a female donor with multiple sclerosis, enrolled in a pregnancy study.

The V call is TRBV7-8, the J call TRBJ2-7, with 12 bases lining up with TRBD2. The CDR3 runs to 17 residues. V lost 3 bases and J lost 4; bases outside the gene matches: 10. Germline lookup yields CDR1 SGHVS and CDR2 FQNEAQ. The CDR3 DNA sequence: TGTGCCAGCAGCTTCGGACTAGCGGGAATCGTCGTTTACGAGCAGTACTTC. Translating gives CASSFGLAGIVVYEQYF.

The J gene is TRBJ1-1, the V gene TRBV7-9, with D possibly TRBD1 on 6 matching bases. From germline, CDR1 is SEHNR and CDR2 FQNEAQ (reference sequence). V lost 3 bases, J lost 7 bases, and 21 bases lay in between. This CDR3 has 16 residues. CDR3 in amino acids: CASSFFELTGRFEAFF. The CDR3 DNA reads as TGTGCCAGCAGCTTTTTTGAATTGACAGGTCGATTTGAAGCTTTCTTT.

The chain employs TRBV30 and TRBJ1-2, with 9 bases that match TRBD1. Trimming took 8 bases from V and 0 from J; bases not matched to a gene: 10. Germline CDR1 GTSNPN, CDR2 SVGIG (reference sequence). The length of the CDR3 is 15 residues. The CDR3 protein is CAATLGQGTNYGYTF. The CDR3 coding sequence is TGTGCCGCAACCCTGGGACAGGGAACTAACTATGGCTACACCTTC.

This clone has only one observation. J is TRBJ2-1 and V is TRBV5-6, with a weak D call TRBD2 (5 bases). Germline V gene lookup returns CDR1 SGHDT and CDR2 YYEEEE. V was trimmed by 2 bases and J by 7 bases, leaving 13 bases between them. The CDR3 runs 14 residues. The CDR3 spells CASSFWTYENEQFF. The CDR3, as DNA: TGTGCCAGCAGCTTTTGGACTTACGAAAATGAGCAGTTCTTC.

The chain employs TRBV19 and TRBJ1-1; 11 nucleotides line up with TRBD1. This CDR3 is 19 amino acids long. The germline gives CDR1 LNHDA, CDR2 SQIVND (reference sequence). V lost 0 bases to trimming and J lost 0 bases; unmatched junction nucleotides: 9. The CDR3 nucleotides are TGTGCCAGTAGTATAGAACCCGGGACAGGGGGATTCATGAACACTGAAGCTTTCTTT. This translates into CASSIEPGTGGFMNTEAFF. The full variable domain, completed using reference TRBV19 and TRBJ1-1, is DGGITQSPKYLFRKEGQNVTLSCEQNLNHDAMYWYRQDPGQGLRLIYYSQIVNDFQKGDIAEGYSVSREKKESFPLTVTSAQKNPTAFYLCASSIEPGTGGFMNTEAFFGQGTRLTVV.

This clone was counted once. The chain couples TRBV29-1 to TRBJ2-1; 11 bases match TRBD2. V was clipped by 3 bases and J by 4 bases; unmatched bases: 14. Germline V lookup: CDR1 SQVTM, CDR2 ANQGSEA. This CDR3 region has 18 residues. The CDR3 region is CSVEVGLASGGQYNEQFF. The CDR3 nucleotides are TGCAGCGTTGAGGTGGGGCTGGCTAGCGGGGGGCAATACAATGAGCAGTTCTTC.

J is TRBJ1-1 and V is TRBV9; TRBD1 aligns across 7 bases. The CDR3 length is 15 residues. Germline values: CDR1 SGDLS, CDR2 YYNGEE. V gave up 0 bases and J gave up 4 bases; unmatched junction bases: 6. The DNA of the CDR3 is TGTGCCAGCAGCGTAGTTGGGACAGCGGGCACTGAAGCTTTCTTT. This sequence encodes CASSVVGTAGTEAFF. The whole variable domain, remainder taken from reference TRBV9 and TRBJ1-1, is DSGVTQTPKHLITATGQRVTLRCSPRSGDLSVYWYQQSLDQGLQFLIQYYNGEERAKGNILERFSAQQFPDLHSELNLSSLELGDSALYFCASSVVGTAGTEAFFGQGTRLTVV.

This rearrangement joins TRBV4-1 to TRBJ1-1, with 7 nucleotides matching TRBD1. Germline CDR1 MGHRA, CDR2 YSYEKL. This CDR3 comprises 15 residues. The V gene end was trimmed by 1 base and the J gene end by 5 bases; junction bases not matched to a gene: 7. The DNA of the CDR3 is TGCGCCAGCAGCCAAGTGCACAGGGGATCTACTGAAGCTTTCTTT. As protein: CASSQVHRGSTEAFF.